These 5 T cell receptor beta chains came from one sample sequenced in a study of blood T cell repertoires in COVID-19. Libraries were prepared by immunoSEQ multiplex PCR; TCRdb keeps only in-frame clonotypes and omits some of them. In the table there are about 220,000 clones, roughly 85% of which are singletons. Material: PBMCs or T cells enriched from blood (not recorded which). These receptors all come from a woman between 50 and 59 years old who had been exposed to COVID-19.

The V call is TRBV5-4, the J call TRBJ1-1; 10 positions match TRBD1. The CDR3 contains 15 residues. V trimming: 4 bases; J trimming: 5 bases; junction bases outside the gene matches: 8. Germline CDR1 SGHNT, CDR2 YYREEE (reference sequence). The chain's CDR3 is CASSPVPGQGTEAFF. The DNA for the CDR3 is TGTGCCAGCAGCCCAGTCCCGGGACAGGGGACTGAAGCTTTCTTT.

The chain recombines TRBV23-1 with TRBJ1-6; D possibly corresponds to TRBD1 (5 bases). TRBV23-1 has ORF status, its function being uncertain. V was shortened by 2 bases and J by 4 bases, with 9 bases between the two germline ends. The CDR3 totals 15 residues. In DNA form, the CDR3 reads TGCGCCAGCAGTCAAGGACACTTTTATAATTCACCCCTCCACTTT. Translated, it gives CASSQGHFYNSPLHF.

J is TRBJ1-3 and V is TRBV12-3 or TRBV12-4; tentative D call: TRBD1 (6 bases). V was cut by 11 bases and J by 0 bases, with 11 bases left in between. This CDR3 has 13 amino acids. This chain's CDR3 is CALRDNSGNTIYF. CDR3 coding DNA: TGTGCCTTACGGGACAACTCTGGAAACACCATATATTTT.

The chain couples TRBV28 to TRBJ1-1, with 9 bases that match TRBD1. CDR1 is MDHEN and CDR2 is SYDVKM in the germline V gene. The CDR3 is 14 residues long. V shed 6 bases and J 4 bases; nucleotides not matched to a gene: 6. Here the CDR3 reads CASSYRGQSTEAFF. In DNA form, the CDR3 reads TGTGCCAGCAGCTACAGGGGGCAGAGCACTGAAGCTTTCTTT.

The chain carries TRBV11-2 and TRBJ2-7; 10 bases align to TRBD1. Per germline, CDR1 SGHAT and CDR2 FQNNGV. The V segment lost 4 bases and the J segment 2 bases; nucleotides outside the gene matches: 14. The CDR3 has 18 residues. DNA for the CDR3: TGTGCCAGCAGCTCCTCGCCCCCATCCGGGACAGGGGCCTACGAGCAGTACTTC. Translation: CASSSSPPSGTGAYEQYF.